This T cell receptor beta chain is from a study of T cells in Graves' hyperthyroidism and ophthalmopathy. This clonotype has ten or more counts. Active moderate-to-severe ophthalmopathy, Clinical Activity Score at least 3, NOSPECS at least 4, under 3 months' duration. Investigators excluded patients with uncontrolled infection, other autoimmune disease, pregnancy or lactation. Researchers took RNA transcripts and amplified the TCR beta CDR3 regions from them. First-round RT-PCR with HTBI primers amplified the TCR CDR3 region. TCRdb itself ran the multiplex PCR reads through MiXCR, one entry per CDR3 protein. This sample has about 400,000 distinct CDR3 sequences, with roughly 15% found just once. The receptor was isolated from a woman aged 55-69 years with Graves' ophthalmopathy. What was sequenced was blood.

The CDR3 loop is CASSSSAGAGTDTQYF. The CDR3 region has the DNA TGTGCCAGCAGTTCCTCAGCGGGAGCGGGGACAGATACGCAGTATTTT. The V and J genes are TRBV28 and TRBJ2-3, with 8 positions matching TRBD2. Germline CDR1 reads MDHEN; CDR2 reads SYDVKM. The length of the CDR3 is 16 residues. V dropped 4 bases and J dropped 3; count of bases not matched to a gene: 9.